This TCR beta chain comes out of a study of blood T cells in healthy people across ages. The germline V and J ends were trimmed by 4 bases and 7 bases, with 23 bases remaining between them. The CDR3 is 17 amino acids. The germline V gene has CDR1 SEHNR and CDR2 FQNEAQ (reference sequence). Peripheral blood, approximately 10 milliliters per donor, was collected. The second PCR ran roughly 6 to 11 cycles with a sample-barcoded 5' primer and J-beta primers. MiXCR, run by TCRdb on the 5' RACE reads, gives a single entry per CDR3 protein. The top ten clones hold roughly 3.7% of a sample with about 1.5 million distinct CDR3 sequences, approximately 43% of them seen once.

J is TRBJ2-1 and V is TRBV7-9; D gene uncertain. Sequenced material: blood. The TCR was taken from a woman younger than 35 in good health. CDR3 region: CASSSSTTARTSNEQFF. Here the CDR3 DNA reads TGTGCCAGCAGCTCCTCGACCACCGCCCGGACGTCGAATGAGCAGTTCTTC.